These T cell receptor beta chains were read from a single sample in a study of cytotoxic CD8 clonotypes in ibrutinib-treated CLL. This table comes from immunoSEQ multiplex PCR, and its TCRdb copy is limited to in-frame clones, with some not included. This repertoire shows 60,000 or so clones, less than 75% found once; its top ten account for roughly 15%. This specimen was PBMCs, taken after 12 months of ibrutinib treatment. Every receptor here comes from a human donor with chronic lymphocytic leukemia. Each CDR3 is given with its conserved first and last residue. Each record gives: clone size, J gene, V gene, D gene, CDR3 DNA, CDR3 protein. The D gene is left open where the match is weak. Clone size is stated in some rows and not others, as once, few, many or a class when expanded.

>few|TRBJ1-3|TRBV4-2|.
TGTGCCAGCAGCCTTTTCGGCGGAAGCTCTGGAAACACCATATATTTT
CASSLFGGSSGNTIYF
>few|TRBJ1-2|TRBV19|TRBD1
TGTGCCAGTAGTAAACCGGGACAGCTAAACTTTGGCTACACCTTC
CASSKPGQLNFGYTF
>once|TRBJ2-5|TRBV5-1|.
TGCGCCAGCAGCTTCGGGCAGGGGAGGGAGACCCAGTACTTC
CASSFGQGRETQYF
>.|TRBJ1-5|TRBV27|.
TGTGCCAGCAGAACACTGGGGGGGCCCCAGCATTTT
CASRTLGGPQHF
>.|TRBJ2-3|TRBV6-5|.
TGTGCCAGCACCACCGGAGGCGATACGCAGTATTTT
CASTTGGDTQYF
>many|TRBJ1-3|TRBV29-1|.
TGCAGCGTTGAAAAAGGATCTGGAAACACCATATATTTT
CSVEKGSGNTIYF
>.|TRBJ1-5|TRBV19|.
TGTGCCAGTACCACCCCCGGGGGGGCTAACAATCAGCCCCAGCATTTT
CASTTPGGANNQPQHF
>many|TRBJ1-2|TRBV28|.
TGTGCCAGCAGTTTATCGCACGGGAACAACTATGGCTACACCTTC
CASSLSHGNNYGYTF
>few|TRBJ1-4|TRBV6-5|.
TGTGCCAGCAGTTACTCTTTGCCTTCAGAGGAAAAACTGTTTTTT
CASSYSLPSEEKLFF
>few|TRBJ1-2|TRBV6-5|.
TGTGCCAGCAGTAGGGTGAATAATCGGGGCTACACCTTC
CASSRVNNRGYTF
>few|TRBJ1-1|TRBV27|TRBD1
TGTGCCAGCAGACCCGGACAGGCGCTCGAAGCTTTCTTT
CASRPGQALEAFF
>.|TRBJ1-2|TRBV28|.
TGTGCCAGTGGCGACAGGATGAATTTTAACTATGGCTACACCTTC
CASGDRMNFNYGYTF
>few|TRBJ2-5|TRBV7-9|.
TGTGCCAGCAGCTTAAGAGTGGGGACCCAAGAGACCCAGTACTTC
CASSLRVGTQETQYF
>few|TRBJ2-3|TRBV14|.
TGTGCCAGCAGCCGATATTGGGCGACCTTCACAGATACGCAGTATTTT
CASSRYWATFTDTQYF
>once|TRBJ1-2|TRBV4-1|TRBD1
TGCGCCAGCAGCCAAGATCGGGCCGGGGGACAGGAAAAGTGGGGCAATCGCTACACCTTC
CASSQDRAGGQEKWGNRYTF
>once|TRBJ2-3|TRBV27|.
TGTGCCAGCAGTCCTATCAGGGGAAGCGGCACAGATACGCAGTATTTT
CASSPIRGSGTDTQYF
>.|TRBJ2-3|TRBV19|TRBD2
TGTGCCAGTAGTATTCCCCCGCCGACTAGCAGCACGCAGTATTTT
CASSIPPPTSSTQYF
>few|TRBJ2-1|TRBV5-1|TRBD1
TGCGCCAGCAGCTTGGTAGGGGGCGCCTACAATGAGCAGTTCTTC
CASSLVGGAYNEQFF
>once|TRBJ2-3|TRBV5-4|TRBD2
TGTGCCAGCAGCTTGGTAGCGGGGGGGCGTGGAGATACGCAGTATTTT
CASSLVAGGRGDTQYF
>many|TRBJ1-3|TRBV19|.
TGTGCCAGTAGTCACAGGGCGCACTCTGGAAACACCATATATTTT
CASSHRAHSGNTIYF
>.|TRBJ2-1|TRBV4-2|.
TGTGCCAGCAGTCGGCGGGAAACAGGGGCCTACAATGAGCAGTTCTTC
CASSRRETGAYNEQFF
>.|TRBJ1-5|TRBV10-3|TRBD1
TGTGCCATCAGGGGGACAGGGGTAGGGCAGCCCCAGCATTTT
CAIRGTGVGQPQHF
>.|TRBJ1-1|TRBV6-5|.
TGTGCCAGCACCCGAGGACCCACGGTGAACACTGAAGCTTTCTTT
CASTRGPTVNTEAFF
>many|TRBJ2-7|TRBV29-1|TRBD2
TGCAGCGTTATCCCCGGGACTAGCACCTACGAGCAGTACTTC
CSVIPGTSTYEQYF
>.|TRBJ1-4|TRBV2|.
TGTGCCAGTCAGGGTTCAACTAATGAAAAACTGTTTTTT
CASQGSTNEKLFF
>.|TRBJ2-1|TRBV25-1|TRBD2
TGTGCCAGCAGTAGCGGGGGGGACAATGAGCAGTTCTTC
CASSSGGDNEQFF
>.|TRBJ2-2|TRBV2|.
TGTGCCACCAACGACAGGACGAACACCGGGGAGCTGTTTTTT
CATNDRTNTGELFF
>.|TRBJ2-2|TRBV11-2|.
TGTGCCAGCAGCTCCGGGACCTCCGCCGGGGAGCTGTTTTTT
CASSSGTSAGELFF
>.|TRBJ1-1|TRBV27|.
TGTGCCAGCAGTTTTGGGAGAGACACTGAAGCTTTCTTT
CASSFGRDTEAFF
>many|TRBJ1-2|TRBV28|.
TGTGCCAGCTTAACAGGGAGTGAAAGCTACACCTTC
CASLTGSESYTF
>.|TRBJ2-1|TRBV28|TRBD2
TGTGCCAGCACTTATAGCGGGGGAAGCTCCTACAATGAGCAGTTCTTC
CASTYSGGSSYNEQFF
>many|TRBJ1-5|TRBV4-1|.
TGCGCCAGCAGCCATCTCCCAGGGGACATTCGGAATCAGCCCCAGCATTTT
CASSHLPGDIRNQPQHF
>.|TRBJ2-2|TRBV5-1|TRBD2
TGCGCCAGCAGTCGGCAAGCGGGAGAGAAGAACACCGGGGAGCTGTTTTTT
CASSRQAGEKNTGELFF
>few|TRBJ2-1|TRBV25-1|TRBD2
TGTGCCAGCAGTGTTAGCGGGGGGCTCCTCTCCTACAATGAGCAGTTCTTC
CASSVSGGLLSYNEQFF
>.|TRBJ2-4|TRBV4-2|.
TGTGCCAGCAGCCAAGACGCAGCCAAAAACATTCAGTACTTC
CASSQDAAKNIQYF
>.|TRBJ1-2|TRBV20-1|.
TGCAGTGCCCCGCGCAACTATGGCTACACCTTC
CSAPRNYGYTF
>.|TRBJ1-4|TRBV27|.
TGTGCCAGCAGTTTTAGAGGGGCTGCAACTAATGAAAAACTGTTTTTT
CASSFRGAATNEKLFF
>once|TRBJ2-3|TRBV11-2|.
TGTGCCAGCAGCTTAGAGCGGGACCAAGGAATTACGCAGTATTTT
CASSLERDQGITQYF
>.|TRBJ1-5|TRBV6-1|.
TGTGCCAGCAGTGTGGAGGAATTGAAGCCCCAGCATTTT
CASSVEELKPQHF
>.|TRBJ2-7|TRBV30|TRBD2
TGTGCCTGGAGTCTTGCTAGCGGGAGGCCCTCCTACGAGCAGTACTTC
CAWSLASGRPSYEQYF